This T cell receptor beta chain was retrieved from a study of T cell changes during pregnancy in multiple sclerosis. The CDR3 runs 13 residues. V shed 6 bases and J shed 1 base, with 9 bases lying between them. CDR1 is SQVTM and CDR2 is ANQGSEA in the germline V gene. Sequencing was performed with immunoSEQ multiplex PCR; in TCRdb, only in-frame clones are kept and a portion is missing. The sample yields under 65,000 clones, over 90% seen once. The V gene is TRBV29-1, the J gene TRBJ2-2; tentative D call: TRBD2 (5 bases). The sequence was obtained from a female donor with multiple sclerosis, enrolled in a pregnancy study. The input for sequencing was CD8+ T cells from peripheral blood mononuclear cells, taken in the third trimester of pregnancy. The CDR3 loop is CSVEGLNTGELFF. CDR3 coding DNA: TGCAGCGTAGAGGGCCTGAACACCGGGGAGCTGTTTTTT.